This entry is about one TCR beta chain. Its antigen is undetermined. This CDR3 spans 16 amino acids. Per the germline V gene, CDR1 is LGHNA and CDR2 is YSLEER. Clones were sequenced by immunoSEQ multiplex PCR, and TCRdb holds only the in-frame ones, with some missing. This sample has about 2.2 million clones; 93% occur once, and the top ten carry about 1.5%. These data originate in a study of shared clonotypes between healthy human individuals. Notes on the study in general: Unshared clonotypes carried lower generation probabilities than those common to all four donors.

Naive CD8 populations comprised CD45RO-negative cells positively selected for CCR7, excluding terminally differentiated effector memory CD45RA+ cells. The chain uses TRBV4-3 and TRBJ2-5; D might be TRBD1 (7 bases). With the DNA end fitting TRBJ2-7 better, the J assignment may be wrong. The source is a man in his late teens or twenties in good health. Some clones in this sample may be carry-over from other donors' samples. Sequencing was performed on naive CD8+ T cells from PBMCs. CDR3 DNA: TGCGCCAGCAGCCAAGAGGTAGCGGACAGGCTGCACGAGCAGTACTTC. Translation: CASSQEVADRLHEQYF.